This T cell receptor beta chain derives from a study of shared T cell receptors in the human thymus. The protocol was immunoSEQ multiplex PCR, while the TCRdb copy is restricted to in-frame clones and leaves out a portion. Of roughly 550,000 clones listed, around three quarters are singletons. The CDR3 spans 16 residues. V lost 0 bases and J lost 2; bases outside the gene matches: 6. From germline, CDR1 is MNHEY and CDR2 SMNVEV (reference sequence). These data also formed part of another study, on human thymus T cells. That study reports: Within thymic and blood repertoires, V and J gene usage appeared to be biased.

The TCR sequence derives from a boy under two years old with a congenital heart defect. The sequenced sample was thymocytes. The V gene is TRBV27, the J gene TRBJ2-7, with 8 bases that match TRBD2. The CDR3 nucleotides read TGTGCCAGCAGTTTATCGAGGAGGCGGGAGGCCTACGAGCAGTACTTC. Encoded protein: CASSLSRRREAYEQYF.